What follows are 30 T cell receptor beta chains derived from one specimen sequenced in a study of identifying expanded T cells in peripheral blood. Here immunoSEQ multiplex PCR was the method, and the copy in TCRdb shows in-frame clones only, minus some. Counted here are 55,000 to 80,000 clones, under 85% occurring once; the ten biggest clones make up roughly 19%. Sequenced: blood. Receptor source: a person aged 18-70 years in good health.

The CDR3 loop is CASSPGQEAFF. CDR3 bases: TGTGCCAGCAGCCCTGGACAGGAAGCTTTCTTT. The chain couples TRBV7-9 to TRBJ1-1, with D perhaps TRBD1 (6 bases). Germline-derived CDR1 and CDR2 are SEHNR and FQNEAQ (reference sequence). With 5 bases removed from V and 8 bases from J, the gap between germline ends came to 9 bases. The CDR3 is 11 residues long.

The chain has TRBV18 and TRBJ2-1; 7 bases are a match to TRBD1. V was pared by 4 bases and J by 0 bases, with 6 bases of the junction left unmatched. There are 16 residues in the CDR3. Germline-derived CDR1 and CDR2 are KGHSH and LQKENI. The DNA for the CDR3 is TGTGCCAGCTCACGCAAGACAGGGATCTCCTACAATGAGCAGTTCTTC. It encodes CASSRKTGISYNEQFF.

J is TRBJ2-2 and V is TRBV11-2; D unclear. This CDR3 comprises 15 residues. The germline V gene encodes CDR1 SGHAT and CDR2 FQNNGV. V was clipped by 5 bases and J by 0 bases, with 10 bases between them. This chain's CDR3 is CASSLRRSNTGELFF. The CDR3, as DNA: TGTGCCAGCAGCCTTCGTCGGTCGAACACCGGGGAGCTGTTTTTT. Combining the CDR3 with reference TRBV11-2 and TRBJ2-2 gives the whole variable domain EAGVAQSPRYKIIEKRQSVAFWCNPISGHATLYWYQQILGQGPKLLIQFQNNGVVDDSQLPKDRFSAERLKGVDSTLKIQPAKLEDSAVYLCASSLRRSNTGELFFGEGSRLTVL.

The CDR3 protein is CAWSKGLVDRFF. CDR3 in DNA: TGTGCCTGGAGTAAAGGACTAGTGGATCGGTTCTTC. The rearrangement links TRBV30 to TRBJ2-1; 7 positions match TRBD2. CDR1 is GTSNPN, CDR2 SVGIG, per germline (reference sequence). Trimming removed 2 bases from V and 15 bases from J; junction bases left unmatched: 10. The CDR3 has 12 amino acids.

The chain has TRBV5-4 and TRBJ1-1, with no clear D. The CDR3 sequence is 15 residues long. Trimming shortened V by 1 base and J by 1 base, and 11 bases separated the two germline ends. The germline gives CDR1 SGHNT, CDR2 YYREEE (reference sequence). CDR3 bases: TGTGCCAGCAGCTTGCTGAGGGAAAAGAACACTGAAGCTTTCTTT. It translates to CASSLLREKNTEAFF.

The chain recombines TRBV7-9 with TRBJ2-1; TRBD2 agrees at 13 bases. The CDR3 runs 17 residues. Germline V CDR1 and CDR2: SEHNR, FQNEAQ (reference sequence). V dropped 6 bases and J dropped 6; count of bases not matched to a gene: 11. CDR3 nucleotide sequence: TGTGCCAGCAGTCCCAAACTCCGACTAGCGGGAGGCAATGAGCAGTTCTTC. This encodes CASSPKLRLAGGNEQFF.

The genes are TRBV19 and TRBJ1-3; D may be TRBD1 (5 bases). V lost 11 bases and J 0 bases, leaving 11 bases between the germline ends. The CDR3 length is 13 residues. The germline gives CDR1 LNHDA, CDR2 SQIVND (reference sequence). CDR3 residues: CACGQASGNTIYF. The CDR3 nucleotides are TGTGCCTGTGGACAAGCCTCTGGAAACACCATATATTTT.

The chain is built from TRBV21-1 and TRBJ2-1. TRBV21-1 is a pseudogene segment. CDR3 length equals 11 residues. Here the CDR3 DNA reads TGTGCCAGCATCGAAAGTCATGAGCAGTTCTTC. It translates to CASIESHEQFF.

The genes are TRBV19 and TRBJ2-5; D remains unclear. Germline values: CDR1 LNHDA, CDR2 SQIVND (reference sequence). The V gene lost 3 bases and the J gene lost 2 bases, with 7 bases spanning the gap. The CDR3 is 13 residues long. The CDR3 protein is CASSIGSQETQYF. CDR3 coding DNA: TGTGCCAGTAGTATCGGCAGTCAAGAGACCCAGTACTTC.

The V and J genes are TRBV27 and TRBJ2-1; D might be TRBD1 (6 bases). Germline V gene lookup returns CDR1 MNHEY and CDR2 SMNVEV (reference sequence). The CDR3 sequence is 11 residues long. V gave up 6 bases and J gave up 10 bases, with 10 bases separating them. The DNA of the CDR3 is TGTGCCAGCAGCCAGGGGCAAGAGCAGTTCTTC. Amino acids: CASSQGQEQFF.

This CDR3 reads CASSSLLGDNEQFF. For the CDR3, the DNA is TGTGCCAGCAGCAGTTTACTAGGTGACAATGAGCAGTTCTTC. The J gene is TRBJ2-1, the V gene TRBV11-2; weak D call: TRBD2 (5 bases). V gave up 5 bases and J gave up 5 bases, with 13 bases separating them. The germline CDR1 and CDR2 sequences are SGHAT and FQNNGV. The CDR3 runs to 14 residues.

This clone appeared a single time. The chain employs TRBV7-8 and TRBJ2-3; 10 bases align to TRBD1. Unmatched junction bases numbered 16, after V lost 6 bases and J lost 1 base. The germline CDR1 and CDR2 sequences are SGHVS and FQNEAQ. CDR3 length: 19 residues. CDR3 residues: CASRNIGQGGPLGTDTQYF. CDR3 nucleotide sequence: TGTGCCAGCAGGAATATCGGACAGGGGGGACCTCTTGGCACAGATACGCAGTATTTT.

The gene calls are TRBV30 and TRBJ1-2; no reliable D call. Germline V gene lookup returns CDR1 GTSNPN and CDR2 SVGIG (reference sequence). Trimming took 4 bases from V and 5 from J, leaving 8 bases between them. There are 11 residues in the CDR3. CDR3 protein: CAWTASYGYTF. In nucleotides, the CDR3 is TGTGCCTGGACAGCTTCTTATGGCTACACCTTC.

This clone turned up a few times. This chain uses TRBV28 with TRBJ2-3, with 12 bases identical to TRBD2. Germline V gene lookup returns CDR1 MDHEN and CDR2 SYDVKM. The CDR3 sequence is 13 residues long. CDR3 in DNA: TGTTCCCGGACTAGCGGGGGCACAGATACGCAGTATTTT. Its translation is CSRTSGGTDTQYF.

The rearrangement uses TRBV6-4 and TRBJ1-2; TRBD1 is a possible D gene (5 bases). This CDR3 region has 15 residues. Germline V gene sequence: CDR1 MRHNA, CDR2 SNTAGT. The V gene lost 6 bases and the J gene lost 3 bases, with 17 bases spanning the gap. The CDR3 nucleotides are TGTGCCAGCAGGATAGGGACCGACGCCCACTATGGCTACACCTTC. Translated: CASRIGTDAHYGYTF.

The chain joins TRBV11-2 to TRBJ2-1; 15 bases align to TRBD2. J gave up 7 bases and V 5 bases, and 3 bases lay outside the gene matches. CDR1 SGHAT and CDR2 FQNNGV come from the germline V gene. The CDR3 totals 15 residues. CDR3: CASSPGTSGRNEQFF. The CDR3 region has the DNA TGTGCCAGCAGCCCCGGGACTAGCGGGAGGAATGAGCAGTTCTTC.

This chain connects TRBV4-1 to TRBJ1-4; D is uncertain. This CDR3 spans 18 amino acids. Germline CDR1 MGHRA, CDR2 YSYEKL. Trimming cost V 0 bases and J 0 bases, with 14 bases left between them. CDR3 sequence (DNA): TGCGCCAGCAGCCAAGAGGGAAAGGGCCAGGCAACTAATGAAAAACTGTTTTTT. Translation: CASSQEGKGQATNEKLFF.

The CDR3 loop reads CASSETPGYEQYF. The CDR3 nucleotides are TGTGCCAGCAGTGAAACCCCAGGTTACGAGCAGTACTTC. This chain connects TRBV25-1 to TRBJ2-7; D gene uncertain. CDR1 and CDR2 from the germline V gene are MGHDK and SYGVNS. V dropped 2 bases and J dropped 4 bases, with 9 bases sitting between them. The CDR3 has 13 amino acids.

J is TRBJ1-2 and V is TRBV19; unclear D gene. The CDR3 consists of 15 residues. V lost 3 bases, J lost 5 bases, and 16 bases lay in between. Looked up from germline, CDR1 is LNHDA and CDR2 is SQIVND (reference sequence). CDR3 protein: CASSMGRRTVYGYTF. The DNA for the CDR3 is TGTGCCAGTAGTATGGGGAGGAGGACTGTTTATGGCTACACCTTC.

The rearrangement links TRBV2 to TRBJ2-4, with TRBD1 matching over 8 bases. The CDR3 contains 16 residues. The germline V gene encodes CDR1 SNHLY and CDR2 FYNNEI. With V trimmed by 6 bases and J by 0 bases, 7 bases remained unmatched. The CDR3, as DNA: TGTGCCAGCAGAGGGATGACAGGGGTAGCCAAAAACATTCAGTACTTC. Translating gives CASRGMTGVAKNIQYF.

This clone appeared a few times. The genes are TRBV2 and TRBJ1-6; weak D call: TRBD1 (6 bases). The CDR3 totals 16 residues. The germline CDR1 and CDR2 sequences are SNHLY and FYNNEI. V dropped 4 bases and J dropped 4 bases, with 14 bases sitting between them. CDR3 in amino acids: CASSALQGGYNSPLHF. In DNA form, the CDR3 reads TGTGCCAGCAGTGCACTACAGGGAGGGTATAATTCACCCCTCCACTTT.

This clone occurred a few times. The chain links TRBV18 to TRBJ2-1; the match to TRBD1 covers 8 bases. Germline-derived CDR1 and CDR2 are KGHSH and LQKENI. Germline trimming cut 1 base from V and 7 bases from J; bases unmatched to any gene: 9. CDR3 length equals 16 residues. CDR3 coding DNA: TGTGCCAGCTCACCACAGACTGGGACAGGAAGTAATGAGCAGTTCTTC. Its translation is CASSPQTGTGSNEQFF.

The V and J genes are TRBV19 and TRBJ2-2, with D unresolved. Trimming took 3 bases from V and 6 from J, leaving 17 bases between them. Germline V gene sequence: CDR1 LNHDA, CDR2 SQIVND (reference sequence). This CDR3 is 16 amino acids long. The CDR3 DNA follows: TGTGCCAGTAGTATCGGCTTTTCCAGTATTGCCGGGGAGCTGTTTTTT. Translation: CASSIGFSSIAGELFF.

J is TRBJ1-2 and V is TRBV19; D is ambiguous. V shed 10 bases and J shed 4 bases, with 16 bases lying between them. The CDR3 contains 13 residues. In germline, CDR1 is LNHDA, CDR2 SQIVND (reference sequence). The CDR3 here is CATRTRGSYGYTF. The CDR3 DNA reads TGTGCCACCAGAACGCGGGGTTCCTATGGCTACACCTTC.

The rearrangement joins TRBV2 to TRBJ1-1; TRBD1 might be the D (6 bases). CDR1 and CDR2 (germline): SNHLY, FYNNEI. CDR3 length: 15 amino acids. Trimming removed 5 bases from V and 3 bases from J, with 16 bases in between. The CDR3 DNA is TGTGCCAGCAGTCCCAGGGGCATGGGCGACACTGAAGCTTTCTTT. As protein: CASSPRGMGDTEAFF.

The J gene is TRBJ1-1, the V gene TRBV5-1; 10 bases agree with TRBD1. The germline V gene encodes CDR1 SGHRS and CDR2 YFSETQ. J was trimmed by 4 bases and V by 0 bases; bases with no gene match: 3. The CDR3 consists of 15 residues. As DNA, the CDR3 is TGCGCCAGCAGCTTGGGCGGGACAGGGGCCACTGAAGCTTTCTTT. This translates into CASSLGGTGATEAFF.

This clone was observed a few times. The rearrangement uses TRBV20-1 and TRBJ1-1; no definite D call. The ends were cut back, 4 bases at V and 4 bases at J, with 4 bases in the middle. The CDR3 contains 10 residues. Germline V gene lookup returns CDR1 DFQATT and CDR2 SNEGSKA (reference sequence). In nucleotides, the CDR3 is TGCAGTGCTATCGGCACTGAAGCTTTCTTT. It yields the protein CSAIGTEAFF.

The rearrangement links TRBV5-1 to TRBJ1-1, with unresolved D. Germline loops: CDR1 SGHRS, CDR2 YFSETQ. V lost 4 bases, J lost 1 base, and 11 bases lay in between. There are 14 residues in the CDR3. The chain's CDR3 is CASSPAAKNTEAFF. The DNA of the CDR3 is TGCGCCAGCAGCCCGGCCGCCAAGAACACTGAAGCTTTCTTT.

V and J are TRBV6-6 and TRBJ2-1; D may be TRBD2 (5 bases). Germline CDR1 is MNHNY and CDR2 is SVGAGI (reference sequence). The CDR3 length is 14 residues. Trimming left V 2 bases short and J 6 bases short, with 11 bases between. The CDR3 is CASSYVSSANEQFF. CDR3 nucleotides: TGTGCCAGCAGTTACGTGAGTAGCGCCAATGAGCAGTTCTTC.

This clone has only one observation. The V call is TRBV2, the J call TRBJ1-3, with 7 bases lining up with TRBD1. Germline V gives CDR1 SNHLY, CDR2 FYNNEI. Trimming took 6 bases from V and 1 from J; bases not matched to a gene: 3. The CDR3 runs to 14 residues. The DNA of the CDR3 is TGTGCCAGCAGGAACAGGGGATCTGGAAACACCATATATTTT. It is translated as CASRNRGSGNTIYF.